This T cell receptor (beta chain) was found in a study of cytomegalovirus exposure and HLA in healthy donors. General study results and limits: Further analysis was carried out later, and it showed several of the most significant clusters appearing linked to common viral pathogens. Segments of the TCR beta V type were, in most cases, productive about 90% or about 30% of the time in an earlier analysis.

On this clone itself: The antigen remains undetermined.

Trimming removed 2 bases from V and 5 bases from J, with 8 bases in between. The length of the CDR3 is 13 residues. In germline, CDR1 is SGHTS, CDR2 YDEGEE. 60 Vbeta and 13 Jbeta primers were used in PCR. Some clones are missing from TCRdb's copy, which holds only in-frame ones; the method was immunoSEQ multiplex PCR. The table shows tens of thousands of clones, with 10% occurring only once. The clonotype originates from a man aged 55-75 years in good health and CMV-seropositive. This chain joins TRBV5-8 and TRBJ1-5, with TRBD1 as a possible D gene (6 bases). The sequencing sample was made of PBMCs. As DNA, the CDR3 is TGTGCCAGCAGCTTAGCAGGGGATCAGCCCCAGCATTTT. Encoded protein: CASSLAGDQPQHF.